These 28 T cell receptor beta chains came from one sample sequenced in a study of cytomegalovirus exposure and HLA in healthy donors. It was with 60 Vbeta and 13 Jbeta primers that the PCR ran. The data were produced by immunoSEQ multiplex PCR, yet TCRdb's version contains in-frame clones alone and is incomplete. This sample has 120,000 or so clones, with 60% to 85% found just once. Sequencing was carried out using PBMCs. The receptors originated from a woman aged 25 to 39 in good health and CMV-seronegative.

This clone was seen a handful of times. V and J are TRBV30 and TRBJ2-7; tentatively, D is TRBD2 (6 bases). Germline CDR1 and CDR2: GTSNPN and SVGIG (reference sequence). This CDR3 contains 12 residues. V was shortened by 4 bases and J by 4 bases, with 11 bases between the two germline ends. The CDR3 loop reads CAWKSGPYEQYF. For the CDR3, the DNA is TGTGCCTGGAAAAGCGGGCCGTACGAGCAGTACTTC.

V gene TRBV4-3 combines with J gene TRBJ1-6; 9 bases line up with TRBD1. CDR1 and CDR2 (germline): LGHNA, YSLEER. Trimming cost V 0 bases and J 7 bases; bases outside gene matches: 10. There are 18 residues in the CDR3. The CDR3 DNA sequence: TGCGCCAGCAGCCAAGAGGCGGGACAGGGACGAGGCAATTCACCCCTCCACTTT. Residues: CASSQEAGQGRGNSPLHF.

This sequence joins TRBV28 and TRBJ1-5, with a weak D call TRBD1 (6 bases). V lost 1 base to trimming and J lost 1 base, with 14 bases between them. The CDR3 is 17 residues long. Germline CDR1 reads MDHEN; CDR2 reads SYDVKM. CDR3 residues: CASSLSPHRVSNQPQHF. For the CDR3, the DNA is TGTGCCAGCAGTTTATCGCCCCACAGGGTAAGCAATCAGCCCCAGCATTTT.

This clone was observed a handful of times. The chain recombines TRBV5-1 with TRBJ1-2; tentative D call: TRBD1 (5 bases). This CDR3 contains 13 residues. Germline V gene lookup returns CDR1 SGHRS and CDR2 YFSETQ. Trimming stripped 3 bases from V and 2 bases from J, with 8 bases between. The CDR3 nucleotides are TGCGCCAGCAGCTCGGGGGGAAACTATGGCTACACCTTC. It is translated as CASSSGGNYGYTF. Variable domain in full (rest from reference TRBV5-1 and TRBJ1-2): KAGVTQTPRYLIKTRGQQVTLSCSPISGHRSVSWYQQTPGQGLQFLFEYFSETQRNKGNFPGRFSGRQFSNSRSEMNVSTLELGDSALYLCASSSGGNYGYTFGSGTRLTVV.

This chain uses TRBV5-1 with TRBJ1-2; D gene ambiguous. The V and J ends lost 1 base and 7 bases respectively, with 17 bases between them. The CDR3 is 15 residues long. Germline values: CDR1 SGHRS, CDR2 YFSETQ. The CDR3 here is CASSLRGGRSVGYTF. The CDR3 coding sequence is TGCGCCAGCAGCTTGCGCGGAGGCAGGTCTGTTGGCTACACCTTC. Full variable domain (outside the CDR3, taken from reference TRBV5-1 and TRBJ1-2): KAGVTQTPRYLIKTRGQQVTLSCSPISGHRSVSWYQQTPGQGLQFLFEYFSETQRNKGNFPGRFSGRQFSNSRSEMNVSTLELGDSALYLCASSLRGGRSVGYTFGSGTRLTVV.

This chain joins TRBV5-1 and TRBJ2-2, with 9 bases identical to TRBD2. There are 16 residues in the CDR3. The germline CDR1 and CDR2 sequences are SGHRS and YFSETQ. The ends lost 4 bases at V and 7 bases at J; junction bases unmatched: 11. CDR3: CASSRDLAGLGGELFF. Here the CDR3 DNA reads TGCGCCAGCAGCAGGGATCTAGCGGGACTCGGCGGGGAGCTGTTTTTT. Supplemented by reference TRBV5-1 and TRBJ2-2, the full variable domain reads KAGVTQTPRYLIKTRGQQVTLSCSPISGHRSVSWYQQTPGQGLQFLFEYFSETQRNKGNFPGRFSGRQFSNSRSEMNVSTLELGDSALYLCASSRDLAGLGGELFFGEGSRLTVL.

The chain couples TRBV30 to TRBJ2-1, with 8 bases aligning to TRBD1. This CDR3 region has 11 residues. CDR1 is GTSNPN and CDR2 is SVGIG in the germline V gene (reference sequence). V lost 3 bases to trimming and J lost 12 bases; unmatched junction nucleotides: 4. The CDR3 DNA reads as TGTGCCTGGAGCGACAGGGGCGTGCAGTTCTTC. Protein: CAWSDRGVQFF.

J is TRBJ1-2 and V is TRBV7-9; possible D gene TRBD1, 5 bases. The ends were cut back, 3 bases at V and 4 bases at J, with 9 bases in the middle. Germline CDR1 and CDR2: SEHNR and FQNEAQ (reference sequence). The CDR3 spans 13 residues. The CDR3 loop reads CASSFQGGYGYTF. In DNA, the CDR3 is TGTGCCAGCAGCTTCCAGGGCGGCTATGGCTACACCTTC.

This clone was observed a few times. The J gene is TRBJ2-5, the V gene TRBV19, with D perhaps matching TRBD1 (5 bases). The CDR3 runs 13 residues. The ends were cut back, 4 bases at V and 5 bases at J, with 11 bases in the middle. CDR1 LNHDA and CDR2 SQIVND come from the germline V gene (reference sequence). CDR3 DNA sequence: TGTGCCAGTAGTAGCCAGGGTTTGGAGACCCAGTACTTC. Translating it yields CASSSQGLETQYF. The full variable domain, rest sourced from reference TRBV19 and TRBJ2-5, is DGGITQSPKYLFRKEGQNVTLSCEQNLNHDAMYWYRQDPGQGLRLIYYSQIVNDFQKGDIAEGYSVSREKKESFPLTVTSAQKNPTAFYLCASSSQGLETQYFGPGTRLLVL.

The V gene is TRBV5-1, the J gene TRBJ2-7; D is unclear. The germline CDR1 and CDR2 sequences are SGHRS and YFSETQ. The CDR3 is 12 residues long. The V end lost 0 bases, the J end lost 11 bases, and 12 bases lay between the germline ends. The CDR3 here is CASSLGPGTKYF. For the CDR3, the DNA is TGCGCCAGCAGCTTGGGGCCAGGTACAAAGTACTTC.

A single count supports this clone. V is TRBV5-4 and J is TRBJ2-3, with D possibly matching TRBD2 (7 bases). V dropped 0 bases and J dropped 4 bases, with 15 bases sitting between them. The CDR3 loop spans 16 amino acids. Germline V CDR1 and CDR2: SGHNT, YYREEE (reference sequence). CDR3 sequence (DNA): TGTGCCAGCAGCTTGGGGGGGGGCCAAATTCCAGATACGCAGTATTTT. Its translation: CASSLGGGQIPDTQYF.

This clone has just a few counts. The genes are TRBV5-1 and TRBJ1-4; D uncertain. Germline V gives CDR1 SGHRS, CDR2 YFSETQ. Between the trimmed V and J ends, which lost 0 bases and 6 bases, there was a span of 9 bases. The CDR3 loop spans 14 amino acids. The CDR3 nucleotides read TGCGCCAGCAGCTTGGGTGTCAGTTATGAAAAACTGTTTTTT. Residues: CASSLGVSYEKLFF.

The rearrangement links TRBV7-2 to TRBJ2-3; the D gene is possibly TRBD2 (5 bases). V lost 5 bases and J lost 3, with 15 bases in between. CDR1 and CDR2 from the germline V gene are SGHTA and FQGNSA. There are 15 residues in the CDR3. The CDR3 nucleotides are TGTGCCAGCAGCCGGGTCCGGCGGGCTACAGATACGCAGTATTTT. This codes for CASSRVRRATDTQYF.

This rearrangement joins TRBV28 to TRBJ2-5, with D possibly TRBD1 on 6 matching bases. The J call could be wrong; TRBJ2-7 is a better fit for the DNA end. CDR1 is MDHEN, CDR2 SYDVKM, per germline. The CDR3 spans 14 residues. CDR3 in amino acids: CASSLVLGAHEQYF. The CDR3 DNA reads as TGTGCCAGCAGTTTAGTGCTGGGGGCCCACGAGCAGTACTTC.

V and J are TRBV30 and TRBJ2-1; D not certain. The germline gives CDR1 GTSNPN, CDR2 SVGIG (reference sequence). V was clipped by 3 bases and J by 6 bases, with 12 bases between them. This CDR3 has 13 amino acids. The CDR3 region is CAWRPSPGNEQFF. CDR3 DNA sequence: TGTGCCTGGAGGCCTTCCCCGGGCAATGAGCAGTTCTTC.

The rearrangement joins TRBV10-3 to TRBJ2-5; D is perhaps TRBD2 (6 bases). Germline V gene sequence: CDR1 ENHRY, CDR2 SYGVKD. The CDR3 loop spans 14 amino acids. V lost 3 bases, J lost 2 bases, and 10 bases lay in between. The CDR3 DNA is TGTGCCATCAGTGAAGGAGGGTCACAAGAGACCCAGTACTTC. Protein: CAISEGGSQETQYF.

The chain carries TRBV7-6 and TRBJ2-3; D is undetermined. Looked up from germline, CDR1 is SGHVS and CDR2 is FNYEAQ. This CDR3 contains 16 residues. Trimming cost V 1 base and J 4 bases, with 15 bases left between them. CDR3 protein: CASSLGAGNPSDTQYF. CDR3 nucleotides: TGTGCCAGCAGCTTAGGGGCTGGAAATCCCTCAGATACGCAGTATTTT.

The V call is TRBV28, the J call TRBJ1-5, with D tentatively TRBD1 (6 bases). V dropped 0 bases and J dropped 0 bases, with 18 bases sitting between them. In germline, CDR1 is MDHEN, CDR2 SYDVKM. The CDR3 spans 19 residues. The CDR3: CASSLWVWGRELSNQPQHF. The CDR3 bases are TGTGCCAGCAGTTTATGGGTATGGGGGCGAGAGCTTAGCAATCAGCCCCAGCATTTT.

The rearrangement links TRBV6-6 to TRBJ2-7; the D gene is possibly TRBD1 (6 bases). CDR3 length equals 14 residues. V was pared by 0 bases and J by 4 bases, with 10 bases between. Per germline, CDR1 MNHNY and CDR2 SVGAGI (reference sequence). CDR3 bases: TGTGCCAGCAGTTACTCGGGCAGGGGTTACGAGCAGTACTTC. Translated, it gives CASSYSGRGYEQYF.

The chain uses TRBV6-5 and TRBJ1-5, with TRBD1 identical over 8 bases. CDR3 length equals 14 residues. Germline V CDR1 and CDR2: MNHEY, SVGAGI. The V gene end was trimmed by 6 bases and the J gene end by 3 bases; junction bases not matched to a gene: 4. The CDR3 reads CASRETGANQPQHF. The CDR3 nucleotides are TGTGCCAGCAGGGAGACAGGGGCCAATCAGCCCCAGCATTTT.

The rearrangement links TRBV20-1 to TRBJ2-5; a possible D gene is TRBD2 (6 bases). Germline CDR1 is DFQATT and CDR2 is SNEGSKA (reference sequence). The CDR3 covers 11 residues. V lost 3 bases and J lost 4, with 6 bases in between. The CDR3 loop reads CSASGGETQYF. CDR3 sequence (DNA): TGCAGTGCTAGCGGGGGAGAGACCCAGTACTTC.

The chain uses TRBV28 and TRBJ1-1; D uncertain. Germline lookup yields CDR1 MDHEN and CDR2 SYDVKM. The V gene lost 4 bases and the J gene lost 6 bases, with 15 bases spanning the gap. The CDR3 consists of 14 residues. CDR3 protein: CASSSPGPAAEAFF. The CDR3 nucleotides read TGTGCCAGCAGTTCCCCCGGCCCGGCGGCTGAAGCTTTCTTT.

In DNA form, the CDR3 reads TGTGCCAGCAGCTCACGGGACACAAACTATGGCTACACCTTC. Protein: CASSSRDTNYGYTF. This chain connects TRBV7-8 to TRBJ1-2; D may be TRBD1 (6 bases). Between the trimmed V and J ends, which lost 4 bases and 2 bases, there was a span of 11 bases. This CDR3 is built from 14 residues. Germline-derived CDR1 and CDR2 are SGHVS and FQNEAQ.

The chain has TRBV30 and TRBJ1-6; D may be TRBD1 (5 bases). This CDR3 region has 14 residues. The germline gives CDR1 GTSNPN, CDR2 SVGIG (reference sequence). The V gene lost 7 bases and the J gene lost 7 bases, with 17 bases spanning the gap. CDR3 coding DNA: TGTGCCTCTCAATCGACAAGGGGAAATTCACCCCTCCACTTT. It codes for CASQSTRGNSPLHF.

V usage is TRBV28 and J usage is TRBJ2-7; a weak D match, TRBD2 (5 bases). This CDR3 region has 14 residues. V was shortened by 5 bases and J by 2 bases, with 13 bases between the two germline ends. The germline V gene has CDR1 MDHEN and CDR2 SYDVKM. The CDR3 DNA sequence: TGTGCCAGCAGTCCTTGGGGAGAGACCTACGAGCAGTACTTC. It yields the protein CASSPWGETYEQYF.

V and J are TRBV7-8 and TRBJ2-7; D gene unclear. Trimming shortened V by 1 base and J by 0 bases, and 10 bases separated the two germline ends. The germline gives CDR1 SGHVS, CDR2 FQNEAQ. This CDR3 spans 15 amino acids. CDR3 in amino acids: CASSLVPLSSYEQYF. The CDR3 bases are TGTGCCAGCAGCTTAGTTCCCCTGAGCTCCTACGAGCAGTACTTC. The full variable domain, with the rest looked up from reference TRBV7-8 and TRBJ2-7, is GAGVSQSPRYKVAKRGQDVALRCDPISGHVSLFWYQQALGQGPEFLTYFQNEAQLDKSGLPSDRFFAERPEGSVSTLKIQRTQQEDSAVYLCASSLVPLSSYEQYFGPGTRLTVT.

The chain is built from TRBV5-1 and TRBJ2-1, with 9 bases fitting TRBD2. The CDR3 totals 18 residues. Germline CDR1 reads SGHRS; CDR2 reads YFSETQ. Trimming at V came to 2 bases and at J to 2 bases, leaving 11 bases not matched to a gene. CDR3: CASSLSAGGPGTYNEQFF. The CDR3 DNA sequence: TGCGCCAGCAGCTTAAGCGCGGGAGGGCCGGGAACCTACAATGAGCAGTTCTTC.

The CDR3 coding sequence is TGTGCCACCAGCCTAATCGAAGGGACGGGGGGGATGTACAATGAGCAGTTCTTC. This encodes CATSLIEGTGGMYNEQFF. The chain joins TRBV15 to TRBJ2-1; TRBD2 aligns across 8 bases. The trim removed 5 bases at V and 4 bases at J, leaving 16 bases unmatched. The germline gives CDR1 LNHNV, CDR2 YYDKDF (reference sequence). The CDR3 has 18 amino acids.